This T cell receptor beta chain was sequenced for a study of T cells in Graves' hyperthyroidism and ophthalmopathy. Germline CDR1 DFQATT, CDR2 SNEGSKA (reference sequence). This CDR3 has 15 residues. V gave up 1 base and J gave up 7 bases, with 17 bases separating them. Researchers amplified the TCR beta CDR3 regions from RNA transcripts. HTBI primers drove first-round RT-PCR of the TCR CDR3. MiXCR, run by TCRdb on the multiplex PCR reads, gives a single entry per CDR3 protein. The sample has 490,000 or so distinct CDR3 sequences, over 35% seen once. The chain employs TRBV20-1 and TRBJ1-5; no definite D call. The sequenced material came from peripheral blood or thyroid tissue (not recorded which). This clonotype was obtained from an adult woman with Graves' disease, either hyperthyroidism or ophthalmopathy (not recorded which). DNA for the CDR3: TGCAGTGCTAGAGGGTCGTGGGGAACGCGGCAGCCCCAGCATTTT. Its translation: CSARGSWGTRQPQHF.